This T cell receptor beta chain was profiled in a study of OX40 agonist ivuxolimab in advanced cancers. Looking at the study overall: Intravenous ivuxolimab was administered to patients every 2 weeks at 0.01 to 10 mg/kg. Findings of the study overall: Average numbers of expanded clones were greater in CD8+ T cells than in CD4+.

Looked up from germline, CDR1 is SGHTA and CDR2 is FQGTGA. V lost 5 bases, J lost 3 bases, and 17 bases lay in between. This CDR3 comprises 17 residues. The repertoire was sequenced with immunoSEQ multiplex PCR; TCRdb's copy has only in-frame clones and lacks some. Of some 64,000 clones in the sample, 92% were seen once. Details on this clone: Its specificity is not known.

This sequence joins TRBV7-3 and TRBJ2-6; the D gene is possibly TRBD1 (5 bases). The sequence derives from an adult with an advanced solid tumor such as melanoma, head and neck, liver or kidney cancer. Sequenced here: CD4+ or CD8+ T cells sorted from blood, sampled in a trial of the OX40 agonist ivuxolimab. The CDR3 here is CASSPQGRESGANVLTF. CDR3 DNA sequence: TGTGCCAGCAGCCCCCAAGGCAGGGAAAGTGGGGCCAACGTCCTGACTTTC.